The T cell receptor (beta chain) described here comes from a study of blood T cell repertoires in COVID-19 (dated by TCRdb to the early 2020s). About the study as a whole: Samples from collaborators originated in the United States, Italy and Spain and spanned both the acute and convalescent phases of COVID-19. The material from the prospective study consisted of cDNA or gDNA derived from T cells, B-cell-depleted T cells, or PBMCs. The dataset comprised deeply sampled blood TCRbeta repertoires from subjects exposed to, actively infected with, or recovered from COVID-19. A freely available public database, intended as a resource for researchers studying the immune response to SARS-CoV-2, is where the repertoires were released. The samples were drawn from two sources: the first 160 participants of the ongoing ImmuneRACE study, and fewer than 1,500 subjects contributed by 6 global collaborators. A de-identified subject ID, COVID-19 status, age in years and sex were almost always included in the sample metadata. Where available, HLA class I and class II types were obtained from metadata supplied by the sample provider rather than from assay-based typing.

The immunoSEQ Assay, a bias-controlled multiplex PCR, was used to amplify TCRbeta CDR3 regions from genomic DNA. Per the original workflow: The number of nucleated cells in each sample was estimated from the amplification of reference gene primers within the assay. To quantify the absolute abundance of each unique TCRbeta CDR3 rearrangement, sequence reads were collapsed and filtered. For each sample, productive Simpson clonality was calculated as the square root of Simpson's diversity index across productive rearrangements. The table was pulled from immuneACCESS by TCRdb, which kept in-frame rearrangements only. Such tables lose some clones; where checked, under half of the loss comes from unresolved V genes, and the rest has no known cause. The V and J calls and the clone size are those of that table, but D and trimming were determined from the DNA. This sample holds nearly 200,000 clones; approximately 81% were observed only once. The ten top clones hold about a fifth of the sample.

On the study overall, not on this receptor specifically: The quantity of clinical and demographic metadata differed by source and by participant and was supplied without curation.

The collaborating institutions used their own protocols to collect whole blood in K2EDTA tubes. For TCRbeta analysis, collaborators shipped samples in one of three forms: frozen whole blood, isolated PBMCs, or DNA extracted from either of those sample types. V loses 4 bases of germline sequence and J loses 6 bases, and the interval between the two ends is 10 bases. Taken from the germline V gene, the CDR1 and CDR2 loops are SGHTA and FQGNSA. The CDR3 starts with the cysteine, ends with the phenylalanine, and has 12 residues. Only the CDR3 part of the read is kept: 36 bases, read in frame from the first base. Note on this clone: This receptor's antigen is unknown. No per-base quality is available; no much larger clone lies one base away.

Sequencing was carried out using peripheral blood. This TCR was sampled from a human donor in a cohort sampled during active COVID-19. The chain is made from TRBV7-2 and TRBJ2-7, and the D gene may be TRBD1, 6 bases matching. At the DNA level, the sequence is TGTGCCAGCAGCTCAAGAGGGGGCGAGCAGTACTTC. This is translated as CASSSRGGEQYF.